The sequence of this TCR beta chain was determined in a study of OX40 agonist ivuxolimab in advanced cancers. Turning to the study itself: Over 30% of patients had received prior checkpoint inhibitor therapy. General observations from the study: Low clonal expansion, among the lowest seen, marked partial responders at 0.1-3.0 mg/kg. Still undetermined is the antigen specificity of the expanded peripheral T cells.

The method was immunoSEQ multiplex PCR; TCRdb's version includes in-frame clones alone and lacks a portion of them. Of roughly 56,000 clones listed, 84% are singletons. In the case of this clone: Its antigen is not identified.

CDR1 and CDR2 (germline): SGHRS, YFSETQ. This CDR3 region has 15 residues. V shed 2 bases and J 4 bases; nucleotides not matched to a gene: 4. The sequence was obtained from an adult with an advanced solid tumor such as melanoma, head and neck, liver or kidney cancer. The source was CD4+ or CD8+ T cells sorted from blood, collected in a trial of the OX40 agonist ivuxolimab. This chain uses TRBV5-1 with TRBJ2-5; 11 positions match TRBD1. The CDR3 nucleotides are TGCGCCAGCAGCTTACGGACAGGGGGCCTAGAGACCCAGTACTTC. Its protein is CASSLRTGGLETQYF.